This TCR beta chain was documented in a study of cytomegalovirus exposure and HLA in healthy donors. Background on the study: The Caucasian-associated ancestry cluster held roughly 80% of roughly 370 genotyped donors. Study-wide findings and caveats: When the data were analyzed later, several of the most significant clusters appeared to be linked to common viral pathogens.

The V gene's germline CDR1 is SGHTA and CDR2 FQGTGA. The CDR3 is 16 amino acids. The V end was cut by 4 bases, the J end by 1 base, with 14 bases between. A word on this clone: Antigen: not known.

Donors sampled were nominally healthy, though unrecorded immune exposures were likely. PCR amplification relied on 60 Vbeta primers (plus 13 Jbeta primers). Per the study methods: Around 80 million unique TCR beta chains, 9.5 million to 11 million of them shared, were counted by a later analysis. This table comes from immunoSEQ multiplex PCR, and its TCRdb copy is limited to in-frame clones, with some not included. V and J calls and clone size are as listed in that table; D and trimming were resolved from the DNA. The sample carries approximately 65,000 clones, almost 70% recorded once. Sequenced: PBMCs. This clonotype was sampled from a man aged 35 to 55 in good health and CMV-seropositive. The gene calls are TRBV7-3 and TRBJ2-1; D possibly corresponds to TRBD2 (6 bases). CDR3 protein: CASSSGGKASYNEQFF. CDR3 sequence (DNA): TGTGCCAGCAGCTCTGGGGGGAAGGCGTCCTACAATGAGCAGTTCTTC. Full variable domain (rest looked up from reference TRBV7-3 and TRBJ2-1): GAGVSQTPSNKVTEKGKYVELRCDPISGHTALYWYRQSLGQGPEFLIYFQGTGAADDSGLPNDRFFAVRPEGSVSTLKIQRTERGDSAVYLCASSSGGKASYNEQFFGPGTRLTVL.